This TCR beta chain was identified in a study of blood T cell repertoires in COVID-19. Across the whole study: The cDNA or gDNA used as material had been derived from T cells, B-cell-depleted T cells, or PBMCs.

TCRdb's copy holds only in-frame clones and misses some; the assay was immunoSEQ multiplex PCR. The sample contains 300,000 to 400,000 clones, approximately 83% of which appear only once. The specimen was PBMCs or T cells enriched from blood (not recorded which). This clonotype was obtained from a woman between 40 and 55 years old with acute COVID-19.

CDR3 DNA sequence: TGTGCCAGCAGCCAAGATGGCGGGGGGGCGTCCTACAATGAGCAGTTCTTC. It codes for CASSQDGGGASYNEQFF. V and J are TRBV4-2 and TRBJ2-1, with TRBD2 matching over 9 bases. The CDR3 spans 17 residues. Germline CDR1 reads LGHNA; CDR2 reads YNFKEQ. The V gene end was trimmed by 0 bases and the J gene end by 1 base; junction bases not matched to a gene: 4.